These T cell receptor beta chains were read from a single sample in a study of OX40 agonist ivuxolimab in advanced cancers. Clones were sequenced by immunoSEQ multiplex PCR, and TCRdb holds only the in-frame ones, with some missing. The sample shows tens of thousands of clones, 85% to 90% of them seen only once. This specimen was CD4+ or CD8+ T cells sorted from blood, taken in a trial of the OX40 agonist ivuxolimab. The receptor set was obtained from an adult with an advanced solid tumor such as melanoma, head and neck, liver or kidney cancer. The CDR3 runs from the conserved cysteine through the conserved F or W. The order of the fields is J gene, D gene, V gene, clone size, CDR3 length, CDR3 protein, CDR3 DNA. D genes are given only for firm matches. For some rows the clone size is stated as once, few or many, or as a class when expanded; others skip it.

TRBJ2-7	.	TRBV6-5	.	14	CASSYSRDIYEQYF	TGTGCCAGCAGTTATTCGCGAGACATCTACGAGCAGTACTTC
TRBJ2-7	.	TRBV11-2	.	15	CASSWNREGRDEQYF	TGTGCCAGCAGCTGGAACAGGGAAGGAAGGGACGAGCAGTACTTC
TRBJ1-2	.	TRBV5-6	.	12	CASRGVAYGYTF	TGTGCCAGCAGGGGGGTGGCCTATGGCTACACCTTC
TRBJ2-7	.	TRBV5-1	.	13	CASSLALDGEQYF	TGCGCCAGCAGCTTGGCCCTCGATGGCGAGCAGTACTTC
TRBJ1-3	.	TRBV29-1	.	12	CSVGLSGNTIYF	TGCAGCGTTGGCCTCTCTGGAAACACCATATATTTT
TRBJ2-3	TRBD2	TRBV27	.	16	CASSQAPGGPTDTQYF	TGTGCCAGCAGTCAGGCACCGGGGGGGCCCACAGATACGCAGTATTTT
TRBJ1-2	.	TRBV4-1	.	16	CASSQISGLGGYGYTF	TGCGCCAGCAGCCAAATCTCGGGGTTAGGGGGCTATGGCTACACCTTC
TRBJ1-1	.	TRBV2	.	18	CASSTAIRTANSATEAFF	TGTGCCAGCAGTACAGCTATTCGGACAGCTAATAGTGCCACTGAAGCTTTCTTT
TRBJ2-7	.	TRBV5-8	.	14	CASLTASISYEQYF	TGTGCCAGCCTTACAGCTTCTATCTCCTACGAGCAGTACTTC
TRBJ1-3	.	TRBV30	.	11	CAWSKTGRPYF	TGTGCCTGGAGTAAGACAGGTCGCCCCTATTTT
TRBJ1-4	.	TRBV6-1	once	15	CASSEGGGTNEKLFF	TGTGCCAGCAGTGAAGGGGGGGGGACTAATGAAAAACTGTTTTTT
TRBJ2-1	TRBD2	TRBV29-1	.	14	CSVAGLAGVGKVIF	TGCAGCGTTGCTGGACTAGCGGGAGTAGGAAAGGTGATCTTC
TRBJ1-1	.	TRBV19	.	12	CASRNRVTEAFF	TGTGCCAGTAGAAACAGAGTCACTGAAGCTTTCTTT
TRBJ1-1	TRBD1	TRBV19	few	16	CASSANAGTGTTEAFF	TGTGCCAGTAGTGCAAACGCCGGGACAGGGACCACTGAAGCTTTCTTT
TRBJ2-2	.	TRBV28	.	13	CASSQYNTGELFF	TGTGCCTCCTCCCAATACAACACCGGGGAGCTGTTTTTT
TRBJ1-3	.	TRBV5-6	.	19	CASSLGPGVLFGSGNTIYF	TGTGCCAGCAGCTTGGGACCAGGGGTACTCTTTGGCTCTGGAAACACCATATATTTT
TRBJ1-4	.	TRBV19	few	16	CASSPAGSRGNEKLFF	TGTGCCAGTAGCCCCGCGGGGTCCAGGGGTAATGAAAAACTGTTTTTT
TRBJ1-2	TRBD1	TRBV19	once	14	CASSTTGRIYGYTF	TGTGCCAGTAGTACGACAGGGAGAATTTATGGCTACACCTTC
TRBJ2-1	TRBD2	TRBV5-4	few	15	CASTNPGGSEGEQFF	TGTGCCAGCACCAACCCCGGGGGGTCGGAAGGTGAGCAGTTCTTC
TRBJ1-5	.	TRBV6-5	.	13	CASSEQEFQPQHF	TGTGCCAGCAGTGAACAGGAGTTCCAGCCCCAGCATTTT
TRBJ2-7	TRBD2	TRBV7-8	.	15	CASSPLTSRNYEQYF	TGTGCCAGCAGCCCCCTGACTAGCCGAAACTACGAGCAGTACTTC